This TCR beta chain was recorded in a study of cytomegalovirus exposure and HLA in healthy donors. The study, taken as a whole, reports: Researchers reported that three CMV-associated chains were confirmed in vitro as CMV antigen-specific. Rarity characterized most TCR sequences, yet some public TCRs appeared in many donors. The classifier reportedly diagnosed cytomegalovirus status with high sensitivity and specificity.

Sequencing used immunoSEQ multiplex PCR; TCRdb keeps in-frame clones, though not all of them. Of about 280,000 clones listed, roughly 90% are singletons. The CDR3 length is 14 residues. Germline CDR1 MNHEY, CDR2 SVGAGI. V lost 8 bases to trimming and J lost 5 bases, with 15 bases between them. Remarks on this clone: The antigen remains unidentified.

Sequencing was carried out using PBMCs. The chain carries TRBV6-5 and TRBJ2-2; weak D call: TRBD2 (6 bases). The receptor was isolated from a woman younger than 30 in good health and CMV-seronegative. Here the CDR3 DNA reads TGTGCCAGCGAATGGGAGGTTGAAACCGGGGAGCTGTTTTTT. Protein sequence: CASEWEVETGELFF.